The 17 T cell receptor beta chains presented below share a single source sample, sequenced in a study of cytotoxic CD8 clonotypes in ibrutinib-treated CLL. The method was immunoSEQ multiplex PCR; TCRdb's version includes in-frame clones alone and lacks a portion of them. The table has about 45,000 clones, over 50% seen once; the top ten hold 20% to 25%. This sample comprised PBMCs, obtained after 24 months of ibrutinib treatment. These receptors came from a human donor with chronic lymphocytic leukemia.

The V call is TRBV5-4, the J call TRBJ2-1; TRBD2 matches 15 bases. This CDR3 has 18 amino acids. Germline V gene data show CDR1 as SGHNT and CDR2 as YYREEE (reference sequence). J gave up 4 bases and V 4 bases, and 9 bases lay outside the gene matches. The CDR3: CASSLGLAGGRKYNEQFF. The CDR3 region has the DNA TGTGCCAGCAGCCTAGGACTAGCGGGGGGGCGGAAGTACAATGAGCAGTTCTTC.

The J gene is TRBJ2-1, the V gene TRBV7-2; tentative D call: TRBD1 (5 bases). Germline V gene data show CDR1 as SGHTA and CDR2 as FQGNSA. The CDR3 has 14 residues. V was clipped by 1 base and J by 7 bases, with 11 bases between them. DNA for the CDR3: TGTGCCAGCAGCTTAGATGGGGCAATGAATGAGCAGTTCTTC. It encodes CASSLDGAMNEQFF.

V gene TRBV5-1 combines with J gene TRBJ2-1; 8 bases align to TRBD2. V lost 1 base to trimming and J lost 10 bases; unmatched junction nucleotides: 10. The V gene's germline CDR1 is SGHRS and CDR2 YFSETQ. There are 15 residues in the CDR3. CDR3 in amino acids: CASSLKTSGLGEQFF. In nucleotides, the CDR3 is TGCGCCAGCAGCTTGAAAACTAGCGGCCTAGGGGAGCAGTTCTTC.

This clone was counted many times. This chain links TRBV5-1 with TRBJ2-2, with D perhaps matching TRBD1 (6 bases). V was trimmed by 7 bases and J by 4 bases, leaving 14 bases between them. This CDR3 is built from 14 residues. The germline V gene encodes CDR1 SGHRS and CDR2 YFSETQ. The CDR3 DNA reads TGCGCCAGCGGTACCCTAGGGGGCACCGGGGAGCTGTTTTTT. Translation gives CASGTLGGTGELFF.

This sequence joins TRBV6-6 and TRBJ1-2; the D gene is possibly TRBD1 (5 bases). Germline CDR1 MNHNY, CDR2 SVGAGI (reference sequence). The CDR3 runs to 11 residues. Trimming shortened V by 7 bases and J by 7 bases, and 10 bases separated the two germline ends. The CDR3 DNA reads as TGTGCCAGCACTTCGGGGGGTGGCTACACCTTC. It codes for CASTSGGGYTF.

This chain uses TRBV7-3 with TRBJ2-2; unclear D gene. Trimming took off 1 base at V and 4 bases at J, with 13 bases between the two ends. CDR3 length: 16 amino acids. Germline V lookup: CDR1 SGHTA, CDR2 FQGTGA. The CDR3 region has the DNA TGTGCCAGCAGCTTAAATTGGTGGGAACCCACCGGGGAGCTGTTTTTT. Translating gives CASSLNWWEPTGELFF.

The chain links TRBV19 to TRBJ2-1; D gene uncertain. CDR3 size: 16 residues. The V and J ends lost 2 bases and 6 bases respectively, with 17 bases between them. Germline lookup yields CDR1 LNHDA and CDR2 SQIVND (reference sequence). CDR3 sequence reads: CASSIRSVQGPNEQFF. The CDR3 DNA reads TGTGCCAGTAGTATACGAAGCGTACAAGGGCCCAATGAGCAGTTCTTC. Based on the CDR3 plus reference TRBV19 and TRBJ2-1, the full variable domain is DGGITQSPKYLFRKEGQNVTLSCEQNLNHDAMYWYRQDPGQGLRLIYYSQIVNDFQKGDIAEGYSVSREKKESFPLTVTSAQKNPTAFYLCASSIRSVQGPNEQFFGPGTRLTVL.

The chain carries TRBV2 and TRBJ1-1; 11 nucleotides agree with TRBD1. V lost 8 bases, J lost 7 bases, and 6 bases stayed unmatched. Per the germline V gene, CDR1 is SNHLY and CDR2 is FYNNEI. There are 13 residues in the CDR3. The CDR3 DNA reads TGTGCCAGCTGCCGGACAGGGGGCGATGAAGCTTTCTTT. This gives the protein CASCRTGGDEAFF.

The chain links TRBV6-1 to TRBJ2-7; weak D call: TRBD1 (6 bases). CDR1 and CDR2 from the germline V gene are MNHNS and SASEGT. Trimming stripped 1 base from V and 3 bases from J, with 10 bases between. The CDR3 runs to 14 residues. CDR3 coding DNA: TGTGCCAGCAGTGAAGAAAAGACAGGCTACGAGCAGTACTTC. Translated: CASSEEKTGYEQYF.

This chain joins TRBV10-3 and TRBJ2-7, with D perhaps TRBD2 (6 bases). The germline gives CDR1 ENHRY, CDR2 SYGVKD. The CDR3 has 15 amino acids. The V gene lost 2 bases and the J gene lost 3 bases, with 14 bases spanning the gap. CDR3 nucleotides: TGTGCCATCAGTGAGGCCGCCGGGACTGGCTACGAGCAGTACTTC. It is translated as CAISEAAGTGYEQYF.

The chain employs TRBV4-1 and TRBJ2-5; D perhaps matches TRBD1 (7 bases). Trimming removed 2 bases at V and 2 bases at J, with 15 bases between. The CDR3 length is 16 residues. Germline CDR1 and CDR2: MGHRA and YSYEKL. The DNA for the CDR3 is TGCGCCAGCAGCCAACACAGGGGCGCGGGGCAAGAGACCCAGTACTTC. Encoded protein: CASSQHRGAGQETQYF.

The CDR3 DNA reads as TGCAGCGTCGCTCTGACTGGACCCTACGAGCAGTACTTC. This translates into CSVALTGPYEQYF. The chain couples TRBV29-1 to TRBJ2-7; unclear D gene. The CDR3 extends over 13 amino acids. Germline loops: CDR1 SQVTM, CDR2 ANQGSEA. V gave up 6 bases and J gave up 2 bases, with 14 bases separating them.

The chain recombines TRBV5-6 with TRBJ2-5; D unclear. The CDR3 is 15 residues long. Germline CDR1 and CDR2: SGHDT and YYEEEE. Trimming stripped 4 bases from V and 4 bases from J, with 17 bases between. CDR3 nucleotides: TGTGCCAGCAGCCTCCCAGGATTGGCCCTAGAGACCCAGTACTTC. It is translated as CASSLPGLALETQYF.

The chain employs TRBV5-4 and TRBJ2-5; 7 bases align to TRBD2. Trimming removed 4 bases from V and 2 bases from J; junction bases left unmatched: 2. The length of the CDR3 is 13 residues. The V gene's germline CDR1 is SGHNT and CDR2 YYREEE (reference sequence). CDR3 bases: TGTGCCAGCAGCCCGGGGGGTCAAGAGACCCAGTACTTC. Translated: CASSPGGQETQYF.

This clone came up a few times. This sequence joins TRBV6-5 and TRBJ2-7; 13 nucleotides align to TRBD2. The CDR3 spans 15 residues. The V gene's germline CDR1 is MNHEY and CDR2 SVGAGI. The junction had 4 bases not matched to a gene; V was cut back by 2 bases and J by 6 bases. The CDR3 sequence: CASSYQGLAGTEQYF. Here the CDR3 DNA reads TGTGCCAGCAGTTACCAGGGACTAGCGGGGACCGAGCAGTACTTC.

The chain recombines TRBV14 with TRBJ1-4; 8 bases align to TRBD1. The CDR3 sequence is 12 residues long. V gave up 3 bases and J gave up 11 bases; unmatched junction bases: 2. Germline values: CDR1 SGHDN, CDR2 FVKESK. The CDR3 coding sequence is TGTGCCAGCAGCCACAGACAGGGGAAACTGTTTTTT. As protein: CASSHRQGKLFF.

This chain links TRBV7-8 with TRBJ2-7; 12 nucleotides match TRBD2. This CDR3 is built from 16 residues. The ends lost 6 bases at V and 4 bases at J; junction bases unmatched: 10. Germline values: CDR1 SGHVS, CDR2 FQNEAQ. The CDR3 spells CASRPPRTSGVYEQYF. CDR3 in DNA: TGTGCCAGCAGACCCCCGCGGACTAGCGGGGTTTACGAGCAGTACTTC.